One T cell receptor (beta chain) is described in this entry. V shed 10 bases and J 4 bases; nucleotides not matched to a gene: 9. Per the germline V gene, CDR1 is SNHLY and CDR2 is FYNNEI. The CDR3 totals 13 residues. Using immunoSEQ multiplex PCR, the repertoire was profiled, and TCRdb retains in-frame clones only, with some absent. The data contain more than 25,000 clones, about 85% of them singletons. The data belong to a study of OX40 agonist ivuxolimab in advanced cancers. The genes are TRBV2 and TRBJ2-7; 8 bases are a match to TRBD1. The sequence was obtained from an adult with an advanced solid tumor such as melanoma, head and neck, liver or kidney cancer. The sequencing here drew on CD4+ or CD8+ T cells sorted from blood, taken in a trial of the OX40 agonist ivuxolimab. The CDR3 loop is CATGTGLGYEQYF. In nucleotides, the CDR3 is TGTGCCACCGGGACAGGACTTGGGTACGAGCAGTACTTC. Supplemented by reference TRBV2 and TRBJ2-7, the full variable domain reads EPEVTQTPSHQVTQMGQEVILRCVPISNHLYFYWYRQILGQKVEFLVSFYNNEISEKSEIFDDQFSVERPDGSNFTLKIRSTKLEDSAMYFCATGTGLGYEQYFGPGTRLTVT.